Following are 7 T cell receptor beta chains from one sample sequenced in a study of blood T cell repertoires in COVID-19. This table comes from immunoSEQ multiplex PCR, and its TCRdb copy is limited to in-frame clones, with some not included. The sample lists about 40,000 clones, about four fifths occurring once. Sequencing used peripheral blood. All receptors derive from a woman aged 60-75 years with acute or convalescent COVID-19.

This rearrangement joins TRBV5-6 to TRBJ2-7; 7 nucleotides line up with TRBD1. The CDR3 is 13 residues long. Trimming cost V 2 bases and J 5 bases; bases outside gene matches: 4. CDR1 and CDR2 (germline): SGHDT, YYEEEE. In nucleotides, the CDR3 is TGTGCCAGCAGCTTAGACAGGGTGAACGAGCAGTACTTC. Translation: CASSLDRVNEQYF.

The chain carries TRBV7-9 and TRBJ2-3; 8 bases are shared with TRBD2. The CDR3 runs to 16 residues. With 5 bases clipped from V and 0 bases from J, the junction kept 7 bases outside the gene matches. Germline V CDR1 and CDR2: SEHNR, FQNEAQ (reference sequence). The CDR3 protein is CASSLQASGSTDTQYF. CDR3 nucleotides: TGTGCCAGCAGCCTCCAGGCTAGCGGGAGCACAGATACGCAGTATTTT.

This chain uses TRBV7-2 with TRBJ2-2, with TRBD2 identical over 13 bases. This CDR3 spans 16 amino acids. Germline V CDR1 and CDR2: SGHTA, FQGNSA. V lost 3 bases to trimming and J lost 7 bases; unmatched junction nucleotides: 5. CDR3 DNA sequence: TGTGCCAGCAGCTTCGGACTAGCGGGAGATGGCGGGGAGCTGTTTTTT. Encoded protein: CASSFGLAGDGGELFF.

The CDR3 reads CASSVTRTSEKLFF. DNA for the CDR3: TGTGCCAGCAGCGTTACGAGGACAAGTGAAAAACTGTTTTTT. The gene calls are TRBV9 and TRBJ1-4; D is possibly TRBD1 (5 bases). The CDR3 is made up of 14 amino acids. V was shortened by 2 bases and J by 7 bases, with 12 bases between the two germline ends. The germline V gene has CDR1 SGDLS and CDR2 YYNGEE.

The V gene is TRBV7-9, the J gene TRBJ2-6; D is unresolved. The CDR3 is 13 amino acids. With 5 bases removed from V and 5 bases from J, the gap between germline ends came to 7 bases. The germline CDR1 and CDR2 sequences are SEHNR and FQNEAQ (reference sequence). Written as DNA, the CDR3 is TGTGCCAGCAGCCATCCCCGGGCCAACGTCCTGACTTTC. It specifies CASSHPRANVLTF.

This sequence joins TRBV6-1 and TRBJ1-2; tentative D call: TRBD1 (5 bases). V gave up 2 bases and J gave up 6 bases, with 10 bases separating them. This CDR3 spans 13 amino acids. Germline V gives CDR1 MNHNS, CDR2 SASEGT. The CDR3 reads CASSETGRNGYTF. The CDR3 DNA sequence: TGTGCCAGCAGTGAAACAGGAAGGAATGGCTACACCTTC.

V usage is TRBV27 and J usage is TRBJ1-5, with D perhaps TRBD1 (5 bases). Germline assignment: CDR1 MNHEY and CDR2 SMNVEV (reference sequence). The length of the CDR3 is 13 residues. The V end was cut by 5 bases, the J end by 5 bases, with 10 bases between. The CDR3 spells CASSGGVYQPQHF. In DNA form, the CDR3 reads TGTGCCAGCAGTGGAGGGGTTTATCAGCCCCAGCATTTT.